The source of this T cell receptor beta chain is a study of CD8+ T cells in alopecia areata. Study summary: Treated patients were given 5 to 10 mg oral tofacitinib twice daily.

A note on this clone: Its target is unknown.

Study-wide results and limits: Many expanded lesional clones remained in scalp and blood on tofacitinib.

Treatment of the sample: oral pan-JAK inhibitor, 5-10 mg twice daily. Germline loops: CDR1 SQVTM, CDR2 ANQGSEA. Unmatched junction bases numbered 6, after V lost 4 bases and J lost 0 bases. The CDR3 runs to 17 residues. Extracted RNA was reverse transcribed into cDNA, the sequencing template. Sequencing used immunoSEQ multiplex PCR; TCRdb keeps in-frame clones, though not all of them. Among some 170,000 clones listed, about 48% were seen once. The sample consisted of CD8+ T cells sorted from blood, taken at week 24, from a patient treated with tofacitinib. The clonotype comes from a human donor with alopecia areata. This chain uses TRBV29-1 with TRBJ2-3, with 14 nucleotides matching TRBD2. The CDR3 reads CSVGGTSGGSSTDTQYF. CDR3 sequence (DNA): TGCAGCGTTGGCGGGACTAGCGGGGGATCTAGCACAGATACGCAGTATTTT.